This T cell receptor (beta chain) is from a study of blood T cell repertoires in COVID-19 (dated by TCRdb to 2018 to 2020). About the investigation overall: Collaborator samples came from the United States, Italy and Spain and covered acute and convalescent phases of COVID-19. The prospective study material was composed of cDNA or gDNA derived from T cells, B-cell-depleted T cells, or PBMCs. The dataset comprised deeply sampled blood TCRbeta repertoires from subjects exposed to, actively infected with, or recovered from COVID-19. The repertoires were made available in a free public database intended to serve as a resource for research on the immune response to SARS-CoV-2. The samples were drawn from the first 160 participants of the ongoing ImmuneRACE study and from 1,200 or so subjects provided by 6 global collaborators. Nearly every sample came with metadata listing a de-identified subject ID, COVID-19 status, age in years and sex. Where available, HLA class I and class II types were taken from metadata supplied by the sample provider and were not determined by assay-based typing. What the work shows at the level of the full study, not this receptor alone: How much clinical and demographic metadata was included differed by source and by participant, and the metadata was provided uncurated.

Participants in the prospective study were enrolled through a virtual design, were aged about 18 to 100 years, and lived in under 25 United States geographic areas. Cohort assignment in the prospective study relied on participant-reported clinical history from a screening survey and a study questionnaire. In the prospective study, mobile phlebotomists collected whole blood, serum and a nasopharyngeal or oropharyngeal swab from each participant. Prospective study participants could optionally give additional blood draws and questionnaires over an approximately 2-month period. Before DNA extraction, prospective study blood samples were shipped either frozen or at room temperature. Remarks on this clone: Its antigen target is currently unknown. No base quality values were provided; no much bigger clone lies one nucleotide off.

Between the V and J ends, shortened by 6 bases and 4 bases respectively, the junction contains 16 bases. Taken from the germline V gene, the CDR1 and CDR2 loops are MNHEY and SVGAGI. From the cysteine up to the phenylalanine, the CDR3 has a length of 15 residues. Here the CDR3 DNA is all that survives: 45 bases in frame from base 1. TCRbeta CDR3 regions were amplified from genomic DNA using the immunoSEQ Assay, a bias-controlled multiplex PCR. The study's processing was this. The number of nucleated cells in each sample was estimated by amplification of reference gene primers within the assay. To quantify the absolute abundance of each unique TCRbeta CDR3 rearrangement, sequence reads were collapsed and filtered. For each sample, productive Simpson clonality was calculated as the square root of Simpson's diversity index over productive rearrangements. Drawn from immuneACCESS, this table holds only the in-frame rearrangements with V and J called that TCRdb kept. Clones are partly lost; checked studies trace under half to an unresolved V gene and leave the rest unexplained. V and J calls and clone size follow that table, whereas D and trimming were derived from the DNA. Within this sample are approximately 220,000 clones, with 80% of them counted one time only. Clones ranked in the top ten supply 6.5% to 9% of the sample.

The source of this sequence is a woman between 35 and 50 years old with acute COVID-19. Material for sequencing was PBMCs or T cells enriched from blood (not recorded which). The chain was built from TRBV6-5 and TRBJ1-5; matching of 6 bases hints at TRBD1 as the D gene. The CDR3 amino acid sequence is: CASRGRRGWNQPQHF. The nucleotide sequence reads as follows: TGTGCCAGCAGGGGCCGCAGGGGATGGAATCAGCCCCAGCATTTT.